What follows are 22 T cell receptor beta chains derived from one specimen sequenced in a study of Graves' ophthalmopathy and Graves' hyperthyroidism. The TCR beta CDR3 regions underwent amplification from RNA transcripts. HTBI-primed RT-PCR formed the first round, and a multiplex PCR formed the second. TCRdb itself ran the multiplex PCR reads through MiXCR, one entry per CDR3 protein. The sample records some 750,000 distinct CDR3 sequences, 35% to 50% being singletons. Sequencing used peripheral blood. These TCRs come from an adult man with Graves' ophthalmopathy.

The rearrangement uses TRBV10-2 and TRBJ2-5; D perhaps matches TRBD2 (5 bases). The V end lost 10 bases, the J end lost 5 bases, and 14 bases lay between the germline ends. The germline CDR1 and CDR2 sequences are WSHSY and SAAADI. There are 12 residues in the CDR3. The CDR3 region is CANSRTGETQYF. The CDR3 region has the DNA TGCGCCAACAGCAGGACTGGCGAGACCCAGTACTTC.

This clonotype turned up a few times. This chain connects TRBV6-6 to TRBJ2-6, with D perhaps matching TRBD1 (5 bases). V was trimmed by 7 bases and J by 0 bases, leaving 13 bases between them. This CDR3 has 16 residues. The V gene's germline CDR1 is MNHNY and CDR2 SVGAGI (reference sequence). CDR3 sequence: CASNPRQSSGANVLTF. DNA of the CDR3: TGTGCCAGCAATCCTCGACAGAGCTCTGGGGCCAACGTCCTGACTTTC.

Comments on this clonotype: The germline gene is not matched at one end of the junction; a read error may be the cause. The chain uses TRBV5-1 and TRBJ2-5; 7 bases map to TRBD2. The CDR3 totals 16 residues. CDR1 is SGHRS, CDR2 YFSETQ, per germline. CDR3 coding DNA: TGTGCCAGCAGCTTGGAGAGAGGGAGGGCGGGAGAGACCCAGTACTTC. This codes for CASSLERGRAGETQYF.

The CDR3 region is CATSRDWTGVVDTQYF. CDR3 sequence (DNA): TGTGCCACCAGCAGAGATTGGACGGGAGTGGTAGATACGCAGTATTTT. The rearrangement links TRBV15 to TRBJ2-3; D may be TRBD2 (6 bases). Germline V gives CDR1 LNHNV, CDR2 YYDKDF (reference sequence). Trimming took off 0 bases at V and 5 bases at J, with 15 bases between the two ends. The CDR3 consists of 16 residues.

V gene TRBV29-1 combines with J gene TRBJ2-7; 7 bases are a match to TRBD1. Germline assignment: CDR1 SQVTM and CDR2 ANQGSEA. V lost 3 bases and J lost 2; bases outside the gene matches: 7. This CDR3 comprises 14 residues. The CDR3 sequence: CSVEGPGQPYEQYF. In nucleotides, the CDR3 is TGCAGCGTTGAGGGACCGGGACAGCCCTACGAGCAGTACTTC.

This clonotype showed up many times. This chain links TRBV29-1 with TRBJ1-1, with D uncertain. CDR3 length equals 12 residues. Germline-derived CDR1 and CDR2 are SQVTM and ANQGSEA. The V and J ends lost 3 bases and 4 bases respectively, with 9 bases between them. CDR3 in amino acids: CSVDRGSTEAFF. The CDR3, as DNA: TGCAGCGTTGACCGGGGAAGCACTGAAGCTTTCTTT. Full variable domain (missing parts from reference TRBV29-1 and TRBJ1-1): SAVISQKPSRDICQRGTSLTIQCQVDSQVTMMFWYRQQPGQSLTLIATANQGSEATYESGFVIDKFPISRPNLTFSTLTVSNMSPEDSSIYLCSVDRGSTEAFFGQGTRLTVV.

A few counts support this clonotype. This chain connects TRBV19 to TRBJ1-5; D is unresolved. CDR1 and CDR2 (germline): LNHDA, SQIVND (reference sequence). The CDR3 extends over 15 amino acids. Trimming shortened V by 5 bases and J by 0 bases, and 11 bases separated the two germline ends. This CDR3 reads CASSFGVNSNQPQHF. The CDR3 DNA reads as TGTGCCAGTAGTTTCGGGGTTAATAGCAATCAGCCCCAGCATTTT.

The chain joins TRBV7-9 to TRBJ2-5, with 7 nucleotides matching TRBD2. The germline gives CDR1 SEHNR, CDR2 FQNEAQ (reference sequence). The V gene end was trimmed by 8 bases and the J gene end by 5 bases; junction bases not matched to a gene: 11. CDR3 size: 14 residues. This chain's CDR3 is CASSPPGGDETQYF. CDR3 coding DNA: TGTGCCAGCTCACCACCGGGGGGTGATGAGACCCAGTACTTC.

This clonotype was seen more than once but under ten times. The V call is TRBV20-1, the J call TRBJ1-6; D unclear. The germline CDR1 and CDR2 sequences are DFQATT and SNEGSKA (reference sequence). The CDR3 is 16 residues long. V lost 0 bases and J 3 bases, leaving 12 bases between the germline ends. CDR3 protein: CSARDWGANYNSPLHF. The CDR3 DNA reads TGCAGTGCTAGAGATTGGGGAGCTAACTATAATTCACCCCTCCACTTT.

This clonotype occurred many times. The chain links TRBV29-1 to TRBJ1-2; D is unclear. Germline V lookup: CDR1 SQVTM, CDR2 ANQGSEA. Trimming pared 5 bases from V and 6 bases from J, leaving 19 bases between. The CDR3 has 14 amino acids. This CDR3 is CSVYGRLSLNGYTF. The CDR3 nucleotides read TGCAGCGTTTATGGACGGTTAAGTCTTAATGGCTACACCTTC. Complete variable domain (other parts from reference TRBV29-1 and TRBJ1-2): SAVISQKPSRDICQRGTSLTIQCQVDSQVTMMFWYRQQPGQSLTLIATANQGSEATYESGFVIDKFPISRPNLTFSTLTVSNMSPEDSSIYLCSVYGRLSLNGYTFGSGTRLTVV.

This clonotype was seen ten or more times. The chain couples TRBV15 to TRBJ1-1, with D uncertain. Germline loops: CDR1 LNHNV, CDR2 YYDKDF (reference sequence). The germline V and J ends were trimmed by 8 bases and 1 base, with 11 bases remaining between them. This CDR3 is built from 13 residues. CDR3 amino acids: CATGSYSNTEAFF. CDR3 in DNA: TGTGCCACCGGGTCTTATTCGAACACTGAAGCTTTCTTT. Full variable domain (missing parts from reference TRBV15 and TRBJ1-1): DAMVIQNPRYQVTQFGKPVTLSCSQTLNHNVMYWYQQKSSQAPKLLFHYYDKDFNNEADTPDNFQSRRPNTSFCFLDIRSPGLGDTAMYLCATGSYSNTEAFFGQGTRLTVV.

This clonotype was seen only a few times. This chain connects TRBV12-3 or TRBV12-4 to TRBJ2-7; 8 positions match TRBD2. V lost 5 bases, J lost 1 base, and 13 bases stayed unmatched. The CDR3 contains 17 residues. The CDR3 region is CASSEGYSGEISYEQYF. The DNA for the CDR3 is TGTGCCAGCAGTGAAGGGTATAGCGGGGAAATTTCCTACGAGCAGTACTTC.

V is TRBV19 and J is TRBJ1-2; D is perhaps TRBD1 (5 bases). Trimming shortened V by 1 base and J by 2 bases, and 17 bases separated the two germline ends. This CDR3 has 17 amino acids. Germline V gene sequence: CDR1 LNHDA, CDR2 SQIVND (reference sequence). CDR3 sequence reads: CASSIAIRRRGNYGYTF. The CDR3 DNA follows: TGTGCCAGTAGTATAGCGATAAGACGGAGGGGAAACTATGGCTACACCTTC.

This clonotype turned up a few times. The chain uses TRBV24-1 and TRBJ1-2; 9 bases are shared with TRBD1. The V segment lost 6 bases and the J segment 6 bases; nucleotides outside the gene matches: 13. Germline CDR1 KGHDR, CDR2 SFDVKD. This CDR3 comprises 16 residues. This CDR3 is CATSQTPGQGFHGYTF. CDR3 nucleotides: TGTGCCACCAGTCAAACCCCGGGACAGGGCTTCCATGGCTACACCTTC.

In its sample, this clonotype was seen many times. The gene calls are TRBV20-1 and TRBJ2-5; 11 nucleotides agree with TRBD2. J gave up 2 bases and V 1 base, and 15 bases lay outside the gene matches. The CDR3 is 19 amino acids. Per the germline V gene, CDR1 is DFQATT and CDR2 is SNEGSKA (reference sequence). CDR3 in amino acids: CSARGPTMTSGEIQETQYF. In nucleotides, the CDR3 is TGCAGTGCTAGAGGACCAACAATGACTAGCGGGGAGATACAAGAGACCCAGTACTTC.

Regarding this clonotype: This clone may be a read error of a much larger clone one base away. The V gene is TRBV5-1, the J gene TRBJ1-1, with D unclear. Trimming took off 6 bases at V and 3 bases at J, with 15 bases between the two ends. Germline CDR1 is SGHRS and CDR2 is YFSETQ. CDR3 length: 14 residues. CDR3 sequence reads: CASTDYSGDTEAFF. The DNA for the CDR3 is TGCGCCAGCACCGATTACAGTGGGGACACTGAAGCTTTCTTT.

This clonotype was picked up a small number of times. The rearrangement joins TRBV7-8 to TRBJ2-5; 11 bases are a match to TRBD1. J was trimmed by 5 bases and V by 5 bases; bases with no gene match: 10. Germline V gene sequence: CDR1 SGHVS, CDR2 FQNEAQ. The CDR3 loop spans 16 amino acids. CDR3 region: CASSPTGQGAWETQYF. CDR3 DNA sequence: TGTGCCAGCAGCCCTACTGGACAGGGGGCTTGGGAGACCCAGTACTTC. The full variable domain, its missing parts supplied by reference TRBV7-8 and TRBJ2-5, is GAGVSQSPRYKVAKRGQDVALRCDPISGHVSLFWYQQALGQGPEFLTYFQNEAQLDKSGLPSDRFFAERPEGSVSTLKIQRTQQEDSAVYLCASSPTGQGAWETQYFGPGTRLLVL.

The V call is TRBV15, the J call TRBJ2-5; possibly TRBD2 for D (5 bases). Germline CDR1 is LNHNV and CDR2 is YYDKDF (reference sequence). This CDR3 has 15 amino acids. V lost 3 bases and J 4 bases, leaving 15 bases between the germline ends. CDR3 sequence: CATSSAAVAGETQYF. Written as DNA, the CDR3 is TGTGCCACCAGCAGTGCTGCTGTGGCGGGAGAGACCCAGTACTTC.

CDR3 DNA sequence: TGTGCCAGCAGCCGCTTACAGGGTACAACATCACCCCTCCACTTT. Its protein is CASSRLQGTTSPLHF. This chain connects TRBV25-1 to TRBJ1-6; possible D gene TRBD1, 6 bases. The CDR3 totals 15 residues. V lost 6 bases, J lost 10 bases, and 19 bases lay in between. Per the germline V gene, CDR1 is MGHDK and CDR2 is SYGVNS.

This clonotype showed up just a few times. The CDR3 coding sequence is TGTGCCACCAGCAGAGATCGACTAGCGGGGCGCACAGATACGCAGTATTTT. Protein sequence: CATSRDRLAGRTDTQYF. The genes are TRBV15 and TRBJ2-3; TRBD2 agrees at 11 bases. This CDR3 is 17 amino acids long. CDR1 LNHNV and CDR2 YYDKDF come from the germline V gene (reference sequence). V shed 0 bases, J shed 1 base, and the junction held 3 bases outside the gene matches.

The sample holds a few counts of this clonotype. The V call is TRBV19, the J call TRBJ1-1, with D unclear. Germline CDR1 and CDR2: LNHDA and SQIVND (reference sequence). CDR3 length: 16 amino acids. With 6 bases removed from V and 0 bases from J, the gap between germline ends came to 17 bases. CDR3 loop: CASSQVPLSMNTEAFF. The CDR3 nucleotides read TGTGCCAGTAGCCAGGTACCTCTAAGTATGAACACTGAAGCTTTCTTT.

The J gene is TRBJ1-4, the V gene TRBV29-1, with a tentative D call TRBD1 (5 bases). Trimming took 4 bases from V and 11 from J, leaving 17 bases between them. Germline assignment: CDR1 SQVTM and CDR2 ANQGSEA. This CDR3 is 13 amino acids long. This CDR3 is CSVGLGRGGKLFF. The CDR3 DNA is TGCAGCGTTGGTCTGGGGCGCGGTGGGAAACTGTTTTTT.